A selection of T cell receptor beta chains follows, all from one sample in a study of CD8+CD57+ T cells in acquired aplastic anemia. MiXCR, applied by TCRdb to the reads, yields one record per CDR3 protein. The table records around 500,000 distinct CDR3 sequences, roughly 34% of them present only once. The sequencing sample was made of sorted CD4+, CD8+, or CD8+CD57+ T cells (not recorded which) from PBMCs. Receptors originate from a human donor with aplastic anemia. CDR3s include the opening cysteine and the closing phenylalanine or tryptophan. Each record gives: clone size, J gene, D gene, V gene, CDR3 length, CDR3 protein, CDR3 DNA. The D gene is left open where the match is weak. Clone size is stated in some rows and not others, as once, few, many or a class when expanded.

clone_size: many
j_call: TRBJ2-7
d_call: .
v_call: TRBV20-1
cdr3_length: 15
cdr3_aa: CSAYTRQNSSYEQYF
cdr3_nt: TGCAGTGCTTATACCCGACAGAATAGCTCCTACGAGCAGTACTTC

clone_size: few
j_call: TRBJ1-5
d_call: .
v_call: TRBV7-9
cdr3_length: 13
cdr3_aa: CASSPRENQPQHF
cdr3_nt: TGTGCCAGCAGCCCCAGGGAAAATCAGCCCCAGCATTTT

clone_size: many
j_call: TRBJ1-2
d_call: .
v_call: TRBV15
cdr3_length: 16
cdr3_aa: CATSTQGNREGYGYTF
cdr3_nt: TGTGCCACCAGCACCCAAGGGAACAGGGAAGGCTATGGCTACACCTTC

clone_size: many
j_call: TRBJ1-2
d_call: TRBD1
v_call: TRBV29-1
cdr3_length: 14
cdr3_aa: CSATGTVDNYGYTF
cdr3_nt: TGCAGCGCTACAGGGACAGTGGATAACTATGGCTACACCTTC

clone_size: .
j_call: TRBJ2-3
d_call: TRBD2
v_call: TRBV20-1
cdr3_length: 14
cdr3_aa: CSAHNAGGPDTQYF
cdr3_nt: TGCAGTGCCCACAATGCGGGGGGGCCGGATACGCAGTATTTT

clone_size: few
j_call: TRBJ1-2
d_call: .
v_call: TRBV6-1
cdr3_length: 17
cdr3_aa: CASSPGKGLASNYGYTF
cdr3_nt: TGTGCCAGCAGCCCCGGGAAGGGGTTAGCGTCTAACTATGGCTACACCTTC

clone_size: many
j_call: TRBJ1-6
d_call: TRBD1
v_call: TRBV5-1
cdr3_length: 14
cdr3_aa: CASSFGTVNSPLHF
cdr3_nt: TGCGCCAGCAGCTTCGGGACAGTAAATTCACCCCTCCACTTT

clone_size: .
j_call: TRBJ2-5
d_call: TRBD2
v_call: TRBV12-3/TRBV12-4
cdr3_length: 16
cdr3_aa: CASSSLLGLGEETQYF
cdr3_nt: TGTGCCAGCAGTTCTTTACTGGGACTAGGTGAGGAGACCCAGTACTTC

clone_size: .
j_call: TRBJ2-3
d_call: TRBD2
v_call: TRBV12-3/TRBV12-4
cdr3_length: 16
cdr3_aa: CASSPPTSGGAYTQYF
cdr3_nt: TGTGCCAGCAGTCCCCCAACTAGCGGGGGGGCCTATACGCAGTATTTT

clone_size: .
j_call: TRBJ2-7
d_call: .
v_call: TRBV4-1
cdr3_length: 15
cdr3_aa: CASSQDRGPLGQQYF
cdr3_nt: TGCGCCAGCAGCCAAGATCGGGGCCCCCTCGGACAGCAGTACTTC

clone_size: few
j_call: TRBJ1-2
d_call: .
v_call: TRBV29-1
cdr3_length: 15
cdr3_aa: CSVGLAGGDAYGYTF
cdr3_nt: TGCAGCGTTGGACTAGCGGGAGGGGATGCGTACGGCTACACCTTC

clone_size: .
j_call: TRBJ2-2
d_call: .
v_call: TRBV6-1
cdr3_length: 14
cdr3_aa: CASSTGTQSGELFF
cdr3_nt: TGTGCCAGCAGTACAGGAACTCAGAGCGGGGAGCTGTTTTTT

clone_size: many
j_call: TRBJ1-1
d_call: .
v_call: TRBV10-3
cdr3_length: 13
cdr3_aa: CAISLGKNTEAFF
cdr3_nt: TGTGCCATCAGTCTAGGAAAGAACACTGAAGCTTTCTTT

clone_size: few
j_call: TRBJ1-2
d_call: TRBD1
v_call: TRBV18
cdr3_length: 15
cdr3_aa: CASSLTRTGDYGYTF
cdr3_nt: TGTGCCAGCTCACTCACCCGGACAGGAGACTATGGCTACACCTTC

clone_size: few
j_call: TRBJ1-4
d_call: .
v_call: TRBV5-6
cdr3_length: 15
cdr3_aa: CASSIPGQGDEKLFF
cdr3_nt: TGTGCCAGCAGCATACCGGGACAAGGGGATGAAAAACTGTTTTTT

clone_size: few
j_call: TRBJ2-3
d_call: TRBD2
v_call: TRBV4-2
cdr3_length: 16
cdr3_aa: CASSHREGPPPDTQYF
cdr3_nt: TGTGCCAGCAGCCACAGGGAGGGACCCCCCCCAGATACGCAGTATTTT

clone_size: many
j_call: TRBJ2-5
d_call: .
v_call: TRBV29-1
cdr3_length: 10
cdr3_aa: CSVERETQYF
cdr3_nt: TGCAGCGTTGAAAGGGAGACCCAGTACTTC

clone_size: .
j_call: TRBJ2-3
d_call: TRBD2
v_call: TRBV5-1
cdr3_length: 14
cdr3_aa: CASSPGGGGDTQYF
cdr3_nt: TGCGCCAGCAGCCCCGGTGGGGGGGGAGATACGCAGTATTTT

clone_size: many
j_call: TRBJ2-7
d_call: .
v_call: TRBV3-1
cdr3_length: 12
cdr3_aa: CASSQGPYEQYF
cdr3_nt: TGTGCCAGCAGCCAAGGCCCCTACGAGCAGTACTTC

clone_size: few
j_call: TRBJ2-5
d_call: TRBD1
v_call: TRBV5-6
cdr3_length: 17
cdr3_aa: CASSDPGQGAFQETQYF
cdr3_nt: TGTGCCAGCAGCGACCCGGGGCAGGGGGCGTTCCAAGAGACCCAGTACTTC

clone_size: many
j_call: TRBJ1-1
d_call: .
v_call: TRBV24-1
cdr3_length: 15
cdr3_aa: CATSDAGKRSTEAFF
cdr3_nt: TGTGCCACCAGTGATGCGGGGAAACGGAGCACTGAAGCTTTCTTT

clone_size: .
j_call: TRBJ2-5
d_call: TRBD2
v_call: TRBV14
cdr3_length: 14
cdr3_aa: CASSHTSGKETQYF
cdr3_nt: TGTGCCAGCAGTCACACTAGCGGAAAAGAGACCCAGTACTTC

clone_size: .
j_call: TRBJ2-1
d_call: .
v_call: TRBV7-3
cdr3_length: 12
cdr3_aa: CASSLNDREQFF
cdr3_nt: TGTGCCAGCAGCTTAAACGATCGGGAGCAGTTCTTC

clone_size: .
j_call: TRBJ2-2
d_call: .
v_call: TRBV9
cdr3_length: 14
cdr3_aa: CASSVEHSTGELFF
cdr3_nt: TGTGCCAGCAGCGTAGAACACAGCACCGGGGAGCTGTTTTTT

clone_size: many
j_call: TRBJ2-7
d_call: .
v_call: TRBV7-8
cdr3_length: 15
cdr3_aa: CASSLNVDSSYEQYF
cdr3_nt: TGTGCCAGCAGCCTAAATGTGGACAGCTCCTACGAGCAGTACTTC

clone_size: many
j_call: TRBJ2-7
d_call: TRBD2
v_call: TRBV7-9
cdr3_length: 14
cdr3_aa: CASSSATSFNEQYF
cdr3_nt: TGTGCCAGCAGCTCCGCGACTAGCTTCAACGAGCAGTACTTC

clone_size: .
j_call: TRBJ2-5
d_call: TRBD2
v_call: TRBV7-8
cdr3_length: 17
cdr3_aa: CASSSGTSGSGQETQYF
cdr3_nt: TGTGCCAGCAGCTCGGGGACTAGCGGGAGCGGGCAAGAGACCCAGTACTTC

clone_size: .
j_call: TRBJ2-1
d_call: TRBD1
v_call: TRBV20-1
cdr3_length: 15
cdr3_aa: CSAPNPRGPDNEQFF
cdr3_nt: TGCAGTGCACCAAACCCCAGGGGGCCGGACAATGAGCAGTTCTTC